This TCR beta chain was observed in a study of T cell changes during pregnancy in multiple sclerosis. Clones were sequenced by immunoSEQ multiplex PCR, and TCRdb holds only the in-frame ones, with some missing. Of 30,000 to 35,000 clones in the sample, around 91% are singletons; the top ten hold over 0.5%. The germline gives CDR1 LNHDA, CDR2 SQIVND (reference sequence). Trimming cost V 6 bases and J 7 bases, with 13 bases left between them. CDR3 length equals 12 residues. The chain combines TRBV19 with TRBJ2-7; D unclear. Sequencing was performed on CD4+ T cells from peripheral blood mononuclear cells, taken in the third trimester of pregnancy. The TCR originated in a female donor in good health, enrolled as a control in a pregnancy study. CDR3 nucleotides: TGTGCCAGTAGCCCGCAGCACGGGGAGCAGTACTTC. It codes for CASSPQHGEQYF.